This TCR beta chain is from a study of beta chain features in type 1 diabetes (dated by TCRdb to 2017 to 2018). For the wider study: Mean age, gender distribution, total cell number and subset yield did not differ between patients and healthy donors. Across all samples, almost 110 million sorted cells were examined, and cell number per subset correlated strongly with RNA yield. The study compared TCRB repertoires of sorted circulating CD4+ T cell subsets between recently diagnosed type 1 diabetes patients and matched healthy donors. Regulatory and stem cell-like memory subsets were obtained from only 8 patients and about 8 healthy donors, while naive and central memory subsets were obtained from all 28 donors. Overall study results and their limits: HLA sub-analyses involved small numbers of individuals, so any influence of HLA type on TCRB rearrangement remained unresolved. Because cDNA was sequenced instead of genomic DNA, highly expressing activated cells could be over-represented, though the groups showed no difference in activation or CD3 levels. Patients with type 1 diabetes made fewer insertions and deleted more nucleotides at VDJ recombination sites, implying thymic rearrangement abnormalities. The naive, central memory and regulatory TCRB repertoires appeared to resemble one another more closely among patients than among healthy donors. Shorter templates might have been favored by PCR, but patient and control samples were amplified and corrected together, so both groups would have been affected equally by any skew. In all four CD4+ subsets, TCRB CDR3 length was moderately but significantly shorter in type 1 diabetes patients.

Counted from cysteine to phenylalanine, this CDR3 has 12 amino acids. Only CDR3 DNA remains: 36 bases, in frame from the first base. CDR1 and CDR2 (GTSNPN, SVGIG) derive from the germline V gene (reference sequence). V is pared back by 2 bases and J by 6 bases, with 11 bases lying between the germline termini. The High Capacity cDNA Reverse Transcription Kit was used to reverse transcribe all of the isolated RNA, meaning that expressed TCRB transcripts were what got sequenced. Naive, central memory and regulatory T cell samples underwent deep immunoSEQ sequencing, averaging roughly 3.3 million total reads per sample. Sorted cells were lysed in RLT buffer, and RNA was extracted using DNase-treated RNeasy Micro or Mini kits according to cell number. To prevent cross-contamination, each cell subset was processed individually, whereas patient and healthy donor samples were processed jointly. TCRB sequences were amplified from cDNA with the immunoSEQ multiplex PCR, producing 87-bp fragments spanning the CDR3 region. Amplicons were sequenced on the Illumina HiSeq platform. The authors processed their data as follows. Synthetic template baselines were used to correct PCR bias computationally, reads within Hamming distance 2 were collapsed, and singletons that could not be merged were discarded. Reads were aligned against IMGT to assign V, D and J genes, CDR3 length and insertions or deletions at six rearrangement sites. Within each subset, clonotype counts were normalized to the number of sorted cells before true diversity and Gini coefficients were calculated with the tcR R package. Repertoire sharing was quantified using the overlap coefficient calculated on TCRB nucleotide sequences. Out-of-frame TCRB sequences from naive cells were analyzed to stand in for the pre-selection repertoire. TCRdb mirrors the immuneACCESS table, restricted to in-frame sequences. Some clones are absent from its copies; in checked studies, under half trace to an unresolved V gene, and the reason for the others is unknown. That table gives V, J and clone size, and the DNA gave D and trimming. Recorded for this sample are a few hundred thousand clones; roughly 17% of them occurred a single time. The ten most abundant clones make up 0.08% to 0.095% of the sample.

A remark on this clone: Its antigen is not yet known. No much larger clone exists at a distance of one base, and base qualities are not known.

Each donor gave one peripheral blood draw, averaging approximately 110 mL, which was collected into heparinised tubes. Naive, central memory, regulatory and stem cell-like memory CD4+ T cells were sorted on a BD FACSAria II using a panel including CD45RO, CCR7, CD25, CD127, CD95 and CD27. Every sorted population had a purity above 95%. PBMCs were isolated right away by Lymphoprep density gradient centrifugation and were stained directly, without culture. So that batch effects would be minimized, each experiment stained and sorted samples in pairs, pairing one healthy donor with one patient. The chain links TRBV30 with TRBJ2-7; tentative D gene TRBD2, with 5 bases matching. The sequencing input was naive CD4+ T cells from blood. Sample cell subset or site, as interpreted from the label and publication: true naive CD4+ T cells. This clonotype originated in a man in his thirties or forties with type 1 diabetes. The CDR3 in this case is CAWSPLVGEQYF. Read as DNA, the sequence is TGTGCCTGGAGTCCACTAGTGGGCGAGCAGTACTTC.